This T cell receptor (beta chain) stems from a study of TIL therapy for anti-PD-1-resistant metastatic lung cancer. The immunoSEQ assay was v3. Assay: immunoSEQ multiplex PCR; the TCRdb copy retains only in-frame clones and omits some. The sample consists of under 60,000 clones, 80% to 90% of them appearing once. In its sample, this clone was seen a few times. V trimming: 3 bases; J trimming: 5 bases; junction bases outside the gene matches: 5. Germline loops: CDR1 SGHTA, CDR2 FQGNSA. This CDR3 spans 14 amino acids. Time point defined: pre-treatment sample, taken before nivolumab and TIL therapy. Material: blood, obtained at baseline. This receptor was identified in a person aged 25-85 years with non-small cell lung cancer. This rearrangement joins TRBV7-2 to TRBJ2-5, with 8 bases that match TRBD2. The CDR3 DNA is TGTGCCAGCAGCTTGACCGGGGGGGCGGAGACCCAGTACTTC. Residues: CASSLTGGAETQYF.